Shown below are 24 T cell receptor beta chains from a single sample sequenced in a study of T cells in Graves' hyperthyroidism and ophthalmopathy (dated by TCRdb to the late 2010s). The library relied on multiplex PCR. These reads were obtained on an Illumina HiSeq 2000. TCR beta CDR3 regions were amplified from RNA transcripts. A first-round RT-PCR of the TCR CDR3 used the HTBI primer set with the Qiagen OneStep RT-PCR kit. TCRdb cleaned the public reads at Q25 with fastp, built clones with MiXCR and kept in-frame beta chains. Each entry merges the rows of one CDR3 protein and shows their most common DNA and genes. The sample table contains hundreds of thousands of distinct CDR3 sequences; only one count was recorded for 30% to 40% of them. The top ten constitute approximately 31% of the sample. Sequences were obtained from blood. These receptors all stem from a woman aged 40-49 years with Graves' hyperthyroidism.

This clonotype was seen a few times. The chain combines TRBV20-1 with TRBJ1-1; D unresolved. This CDR3 has 11 residues. V gave up 0 bases and J gave up 9 bases, with 8 bases separating them. The germline V gene has CDR1 DFQATT and CDR2 SNEGSKA (reference sequence). CDR3 in DNA: TGCAGTGCTAGAGATCAGATAAAAGCTTTCTTT. Amino acids: CSARDQIKAFF.

As for this clonotype: A much more abundant neighbour one base away suggests this may be a read error. The chain links TRBV10-3 to TRBJ2-7; 9 nucleotides align to TRBD2. This CDR3 comprises 14 residues. Germline assignment: CDR1 ENHRY and CDR2 SYGVKD. After removal of 3 bases from V and 10 bases from J, the junction contained 10 bases not matched to a gene. CDR3 nucleotides: TGTGCCATCAGTGAACGTGGGAGCGGGGGGTCCCAGTACTTC. It encodes CAISERGSGGSQYF.

This clonotype was seen only a few times. The chain links TRBV19 to TRBJ1-1; weak D call: TRBD1 (6 bases). Germline V gives CDR1 LNHDA, CDR2 SQIVND (reference sequence). Trimming took off 7 bases at V and 2 bases at J, with 23 bases between the two ends. This CDR3 is 17 amino acids long. The CDR3 DNA reads as TGTGCCAGTAACTCTCTTGGGGGGGCGAAGGGTAACACTGAAGCTTTCTTT. Translation: CASNSLGGAKGNTEAFF.

The chain employs TRBV29-1 and TRBJ2-7, with a tentative D call TRBD2 (6 bases). The germline CDR1 and CDR2 sequences are SQVTM and ANQGSEA. The CDR3 runs to 12 residues. V dropped 3 bases and J dropped 6 bases, with 12 bases sitting between them. CDR3 coding DNA: TGCAGCGTTGACGACGGGGGAGGCGAGCAGTACTTC. It codes for CSVDDGGGEQYF.

This clonotype was detected many times. This chain joins TRBV7-2 and TRBJ2-5; D perhaps matches TRBD2 (6 bases). Trimming took 7 bases from V and 6 from J, leaving 15 bases between them. Germline CDR1 reads SGHTA; CDR2 reads FQGNSA. The CDR3 is 13 residues long. This CDR3 is CASIPSGGKTQYF. CDR3 coding DNA: TGTGCCAGCATCCCCAGCGGAGGGAAGACCCAGTACTTC.

In DNA, the CDR3 is TGTGCCAGCAGCCACTTAGCCAATGAGCAGTACTTC. Its protein is CASSHLANEQYF. V gene TRBV7-9 combines with J gene TRBJ2-7; D gene ambiguous. Germline CDR1 is SEHNR and CDR2 is FQNEAQ (reference sequence). V lost 5 bases, J lost 7 bases, and 12 bases lay in between. The CDR3 spans 12 residues.

This clonotype was seen repeatedly, ten times or more. This chain connects TRBV7-9 to TRBJ2-7; D might be TRBD2 (6 bases). Germline V gives CDR1 SEHNR, CDR2 FQNEAQ (reference sequence). V lost 5 bases, J lost 3 bases, and 20 bases lay in between. The CDR3 length is 16 residues. CDR3: CASSPTRLGGIYEQYF. The DNA of the CDR3 is TGTGCCAGCAGCCCTACCAGACTAGGCGGTATCTACGAGCAGTACTTC.

The rearrangement uses TRBV10-2 and TRBJ1-5; 9 nucleotides align to TRBD1. Germline V gene data show CDR1 as WSHSY and CDR2 as SAAADI. The V gene end was trimmed by 0 bases and the J gene end by 5 bases; junction bases not matched to a gene: 5. This CDR3 is built from 16 residues. CDR3 DNA sequence: TGCGCCAGCAGTGAGTCGGGACAGGGAAGGGATCAGCCCCAGCATTTT. As protein: CASSESGQGRDQPQHF.

Ten or more counts support this clonotype. This chain links TRBV10-3 with TRBJ2-2; TRBD1 matches 7 bases. The CDR3 is 14 residues long. V lost 9 bases, J lost 0 bases, and 4 bases stayed unmatched. Germline values: CDR1 ENHRY, CDR2 SYGVKD. This chain's CDR3 is CAMQGQSNTGELFF. The CDR3 nucleotides are TGTGCCATGCAGGGACAGTCGAACACCGGGGAGCTGTTTTTT.

This clonotype has just a few counts. This chain uses TRBV20-1 with TRBJ1-2, with D possibly matching TRBD1 (5 bases). Trimming removed 0 bases from V and 3 bases from J, with 11 bases in between. This CDR3 is 14 amino acids long. CDR1 and CDR2 from the germline V gene are DFQATT and SNEGSKA (reference sequence). The CDR3 bases are TGCAGTGCTAGAGACACGGACAAGGACTATGGCTACACCTTC. Translation gives CSARDTDKDYGYTF.

For this clonotype: One junction end disagrees with the germline gene, perhaps due to a read error. This chain connects TRBV11-1 to TRBJ2-2; TRBD1 matches 8 bases. Per the germline V gene, CDR1 is SGHAT and CDR2 is FQDESV (reference sequence). CDR3 size: 17 residues. The CDR3 DNA follows: TGTGCCAGCAGCTTGGGAAGACAGGGGCCGGGCACCGGGGAGCCGTTTTTT. Translation: CASSLGRQGPGTGEPFF.

This clonotype was detected many times. This may arise from a read error, as a much more abundant clone is one base away. V gene TRBV7-2 combines with J gene TRBJ1-6; maybe TRBD1 (5 bases). CDR1 is SGHTA, CDR2 FQGNSA, per germline. CDR3 size: 15 residues. The DNA of the CDR3 is TGTGCCGGCAGCTCGGGAACAGGAACGGGTTCACCCCTCCACTTT. This sequence encodes CAGSSGTGTGSPLHF.

The gene calls are TRBV6-6 and TRBJ2-5; D possibly uses TRBD1 or TRBD2 (5 bases each). The ends were cut back, 0 bases at V and 1 base at J, with 9 bases in the middle. CDR1 and CDR2 (germline): MNHNY, SVGAGI (reference sequence). The CDR3 runs to 15 residues. The CDR3 loop is CASSYSWGSQETQYF. As DNA, the CDR3 is TGTGCCAGCAGTTACTCGTGGGGGAGCCAAGAGACCCAGTACTTC.

This clonotype was observed at least ten times. V gene TRBV7-3 combines with J gene TRBJ1-1; D possibly corresponds to TRBD1 (6 bases). Germline V gene lookup returns CDR1 SGHTA and CDR2 FQGTGA. This CDR3 has 13 residues. Trimming pared 5 bases from V and 1 base from J, leaving 8 bases between. The CDR3 DNA reads TGTGCCAGCAGCGCGGGACAGAACACTGAAGCTTTCTTT. It encodes CASSAGQNTEAFF. The whole variable domain, remainder taken from reference TRBV7-3 and TRBJ1-1, is GAGVSQTPSNKVTEKGKYVELRCDPISGHTALYWYRQSLGQGPEFLIYFQGTGAADDSGLPNDRFFAVRPEGSVSTLKIQRTERGDSAVYLCASSAGQNTEAFFGQGTRLTVV.

The chain carries TRBV13 and TRBJ2-7; D remains ambiguous. Germline V gene sequence: CDR1 PRHDT, CDR2 FYEKMQ (reference sequence). CDR3 length equals 16 residues. V lost 2 bases to trimming and J lost 0 bases, with 14 bases between them. This CDR3 reads CASSLMLRTNSYEQYF. For the CDR3, the DNA is TGTGCCAGCAGCTTAATGTTGCGGACGAACTCCTACGAGCAGTACTTC.

This clonotype turned up a few times. A junction end diverges from the germline sequence, so it may reflect a read error. The chain links TRBV15 to TRBJ1-1, with D tentatively TRBD1 (5 bases). The germline V gene encodes CDR1 LNHNV and CDR2 YYDKDF (reference sequence). CDR3 length: 14 amino acids. CDR3 coding DNA: TGTGCCACCGGCAGAGGGGTCATGAACACTGAAGCTTTCTTT. Amino acids: CATGRGVMNTEAFF.

This clonotype was observed at least ten times. V usage is TRBV7-9 and J usage is TRBJ2-5, with 8 bases aligning to TRBD1. CDR3 length: 16 amino acids. V shed 5 bases and J 0 bases; nucleotides not matched to a gene: 8. Germline loops: CDR1 SEHNR, CDR2 FQNEAQ (reference sequence). The CDR3 DNA reads as TGTGCCAGCAGCCCCCGGGACAGGCAGTACCAAGAGACCCAGTACTTC. Amino acids: CASSPRDRQYQETQYF.

This clonotype was picked up many times. V and J are TRBV12-3 or TRBV12-4 and TRBJ2-2; TRBD1 agrees at 9 bases. V lost 5 bases to trimming and J lost 7 bases; unmatched junction nucleotides: 2. This CDR3 is 13 amino acids long. The CDR3 here is CASSGTGNGELFF. DNA of the CDR3: TGTGCCAGCAGTGGGACAGGGAACGGGGAGCTGTTTTTT.

This clonotype was detected many times. V is TRBV7-9 and J is TRBJ1-2, with a tentative D call TRBD1 (6 bases). The CDR3 totals 13 residues. The germline CDR1 and CDR2 sequences are SEHNR and FQNEAQ (reference sequence). Trimming left V 3 bases short and J 8 bases short, with 13 bases between. CDR3 DNA sequence: TGTGCCAGCAGCTTCGTCGGGGGCTACGGCTACACCTTC. Translating gives CASSFVGGYGYTF.

This clonotype was seen ten or more times. The junction and the germline gene differ at one end; a read error may be behind it. V and J are TRBV5-1 and TRBJ1-1; D gene uncertain. Germline V gives CDR1 SGHRS, CDR2 YFSETQ. This CDR3 is 13 amino acids long. Written as DNA, the CDR3 is TGTGCCAGCAGCTTAGCGGTGAACACTGAAGCTTTCTTT. It codes for CASSLAVNTEAFF. The full variable domain, with the rest looked up from reference TRBV5-1 and TRBJ1-1, is KAGVTQTPRYLIKTRGQQVTLSCSPISGHRSVSWYQQTPGQGLQFLFEYFSETQRNKGNFPGRFSGRQFSNSRSEMNVSTLELGDSALYLCASSLAVNTEAFFGQGTRLTVV.

As concerns this clonotype: One end of the junction is discordant with germline, which a read error may explain. The rearrangement links TRBV4-1 to TRBJ1-2, with D possibly TRBD1 on 6 matching bases. Germline CDR1 and CDR2: MGHRA and YSYEKL. The CDR3 totals 15 residues. The CDR3 DNA reads as TGCGCCAGCAACCAAGTGCACGGGACAACGGATGGCTACACCTTC. Translation: CASNQVHGTTDGYTF.

Ten or more counts support this clonotype. The chain joins TRBV6-5 to TRBJ1-2, with 7 nucleotides matching TRBD1. CDR1 is MNHEY, CDR2 SVGAGI, per germline. This CDR3 spans 12 amino acids. J was trimmed by 5 bases and V by 6 bases; bases with no gene match: 3. The CDR3, as DNA: TGTGCCAGCAGAACAGGGGTTTATGGCTACACCTTC. It encodes CASRTGVYGYTF.

The genes are TRBV7-9 and TRBJ1-3; no clear D gene. Trimming shortened V by 2 bases and J by 2 bases, and 13 bases separated the two germline ends. Germline CDR1 is SEHNR and CDR2 is FQNEAQ (reference sequence). The CDR3 extends over 16 amino acids. The DNA of the CDR3 is TGTGCCAGCAGCTTAAGGGATTCTCAGCCTGGAAACACCATATATTTT. Amino acid sequence: CASSLRDSQPGNTIYF.

This clonotype was counted a few times. The V gene is TRBV7-9, the J gene TRBJ1-4, with no clear D. This CDR3 contains 14 residues. Germline V gene sequence: CDR1 SEHNR, CDR2 FQNEAQ (reference sequence). Trimming removed 5 bases at V and 4 bases at J, with 11 bases between. CDR3 sequence reads: CASSKVQFNEKLFF. Written as DNA, the CDR3 is TGTGCCAGCAGCAAAGTACAGTTTAATGAAAAACTGTTTTTT.